The clone carrying this T cell receptor (beta chain) came up many times. Source study methods: Estimated nucleated cell counts came from reference gene primer amplification. Using immunoSEQ multiplex PCR, the repertoire was profiled, and TCRdb retains in-frame clones only, with some absent. That table is the source of V, J and clone size, and D and trimming were worked out from the DNA. The table records around 350,000 clones, 70% to 90% of them present only once. The entry originates in a study of blood T cell repertoires in COVID-19. The CDR3 has 16 amino acids. In germline, CDR1 is SEHNR, CDR2 FQNEAQ (reference sequence). Trimming left V 3 bases short and J 2 bases short, with 15 bases between.

The sample comprised peripheral blood. The receptor was isolated from a human donor in a cohort sampled during active COVID-19. V and J are TRBV7-9 and TRBJ2-3; TRBD1 might be the D (6 bases). In nucleotides, the CDR3 is TGTGCCAGCAGCTTTGGCGGACAGCCAGCCACAGATACGCAGTATTTT. Amino acids: CASSFGGQPATDTQYF.